Below, 4 T cell receptor beta chains from the same sample are listed, as sequenced in a study of OX40 agonist ivuxolimab in advanced cancers. Assay used: immunoSEQ multiplex PCR; TCRdb lists only in-frame clones, some missing. The sample has roughly 40,000 clones; 82% are singletons. The sequenced sample was CD4+ or CD8+ T cells sorted from blood, obtained in a trial of the OX40 agonist ivuxolimab. The source is an adult with an advanced solid tumor such as melanoma, head and neck, liver or kidney cancer.

This rearrangement joins TRBV4-2 to TRBJ1-6; possibly TRBD1 for D (6 bases). The V end was cut by 4 bases, the J end by 9 bases, with 13 bases between. The CDR3 sequence is 14 residues long. Germline V gene lookup returns CDR1 LGHNA and CDR2 YNFKEQ. CDR3 coding DNA: TGTGCCAGCAGCCCACAGGGAGGAGGTTCACCCCTCCACTTT. Translating gives CASSPQGGGSPLHF.

The chain carries TRBV4-3 and TRBJ2-7; D is undetermined. CDR1 is LGHNA, CDR2 YSLEER, per germline. V was pared by 3 bases and J by 2 bases, with 11 bases between. The CDR3 is 14 amino acids. The CDR3 region has the DNA TGCGCCAGCAGCCACCTCGGGCAGGCCTACGAGCAGTACTTC. Its translation is CASSHLGQAYEQYF.

The rearrangement joins TRBV28 to TRBJ2-5; 12 nucleotides agree with TRBD1. The V segment lost 2 bases and the J segment 4 bases; nucleotides outside the gene matches: 2. This CDR3 region has 15 residues. Germline values: CDR1 MDHEN, CDR2 SYDVKM. CDR3 amino acids: CASSLGTGGTETQYF. The CDR3 nucleotides are TGTGCCAGCAGTTTAGGGACAGGGGGCACAGAGACCCAGTACTTC.

This clone has a single count. V is TRBV7-9 and J is TRBJ1-4; 7 bases agree with TRBD1. Germline CDR1 is SEHNR and CDR2 is FQNEAQ (reference sequence). The length of the CDR3 is 15 residues. The V and J ends lost 4 bases and 4 bases, in that order; junction bases with no gene match: 6. This CDR3 reads CASSSSAGGNEKLFF. CDR3 nucleotides: TGTGCCAGCAGCTCCTCGGCAGGGGGTAATGAAAAACTGTTTTTT.